The 30 T cell receptor beta chains below come from one sample, sequenced in a study of beta chain features in type 1 diabetes. Reverse transcription of all isolated RNA meant that expressed TCRB transcripts were sequenced. The assay was immunoSEQ multiplex PCR, and TCRdb's table has in-frame clones only and misses some. This table has hundreds of thousands of clones, 11% to 15% appearing once. Notes on the study in general: Type 1 diabetes patients had moderately but significantly shorter TCRB CDR3s in all four CD4+ subsets.

Their target antigens are unknown. Input material: naive CD4+ T cells from blood. These receptors came from a man between 18 and 29 years old with type 1 diabetes.

The chain recombines TRBV10-3 with TRBJ1-1, with D tentatively TRBD1 (5 bases). From germline, CDR1 is ENHRY and CDR2 SYGVKD. This CDR3 is 13 amino acids long. V lost 2 bases to trimming and J lost 1 base, with 5 bases between them. In DNA form, the CDR3 reads TGTGCCATCAGTGAGGACAGGAACACTGAAGCTTTCTTT. Residues: CAISEDRNTEAFF.

The chain employs TRBV5-4 and TRBJ2-5; 7 nucleotides match TRBD1. This CDR3 spans 16 amino acids. Germline trimming cut 3 bases from V and 1 base from J; bases unmatched to any gene: 9. The germline CDR1 and CDR2 sequences are SGHNT and YYREEE (reference sequence). The CDR3 reads CASSSRQTGTQETQYF. The CDR3 coding sequence is TGTGCCAGCAGCTCACGCCAGACAGGGACCCAAGAGACCCAGTACTTC.

The V call is TRBV6-1, the J call TRBJ2-3, with a weak D call TRBD1 (6 bases). V was trimmed by 8 bases and J by 4 bases, leaving 13 bases between them. Germline V gene data show CDR1 as MNHNS and CDR2 as SASEGT. The length of the CDR3 is 13 residues. CDR3 protein: CASCYREPDTQYF. The CDR3 DNA is TGTGCCAGCTGCTACAGGGAACCAGATACGCAGTATTTT.

The V and J genes are TRBV5-6 and TRBJ2-7; 8 bases align to TRBD1. The CDR3 is 14 residues long. The junction had 7 bases not matched to a gene; V was cut back by 6 bases and J by 2 bases. Germline V lookup: CDR1 SGHDT, CDR2 YYEEEE. CDR3 sequence: CASIRTGNTYEQYF. CDR3 DNA: TGTGCCAGCATCAGGACAGGGAACACCTACGAGCAGTACTTC.

This rearrangement joins TRBV6-1 to TRBJ2-7, with 10 positions matching TRBD1. After removal of 10 bases from V and 2 bases from J, the junction contained 11 bases not matched to a gene. The length of the CDR3 is 15 residues. Germline CDR1 reads MNHNS; CDR2 reads SASEGT. In DNA, the CDR3 is TGTGCCACTTCTCAATCGGGACAGGGGACCTACGAGCAGTACTTC. Translating it yields CATSQSGQGTYEQYF.

This clone was detected a few times. The V call is TRBV28, the J call TRBJ2-4; the match to TRBD1 covers 12 bases. The ends lost 5 bases at V and 8 bases at J; junction bases unmatched: 7. The CDR3 consists of 15 residues. Germline loops: CDR1 MDHEN, CDR2 SYDVKM. CDR3: CASSPRGQGADIQYF. CDR3 DNA sequence: TGTGCCAGCAGTCCTAGGGGACAGGGGGCGGACATTCAGTACTTC.

This clone has more than one count but fewer than ten. The rearrangement uses TRBV11-2 and TRBJ2-5, with D perhaps matching TRBD2 (6 bases). Germline V lookup: CDR1 SGHAT, CDR2 FQNNGV. The CDR3 extends over 10 amino acids. V dropped 8 bases and J dropped 5 bases, with 6 bases sitting between them. The CDR3 loop reads CASGRETQYF. The DNA of the CDR3 is TGTGCCAGCGGGAGGGAGACCCAGTACTTC.

A few counts support this clone. V gene TRBV30 combines with J gene TRBJ1-1; TRBD1 aligns across 7 bases. Trimming cost V 4 bases and J 6 bases; bases outside gene matches: 5. The CDR3 extends over 12 amino acids. The V gene's germline CDR1 is GTSNPN and CDR2 SVGIG (reference sequence). CDR3 nucleotide sequence: TGTGCCTGGAAACAGGGGATCGCTGAAGCTTTCTTT. Its protein product is CAWKQGIAEAFF.

The rearrangement links TRBV5-1 to TRBJ2-1; D is unresolved. Trimming took 7 bases from V and 8 from J, leaving 25 bases between them. The CDR3 is 16 amino acids. CDR1 is SGHRS and CDR2 is YFSETQ in the germline V gene. The CDR3 sequence is CASATSVDFRADEQFF. The CDR3 region has the DNA TGCGCCAGCGCAACATCGGTCGATTTCCGGGCGGATGAGCAGTTCTTC.

The chain recombines TRBV28 with TRBJ2-3; D gene unclear. Trimming left V 5 bases short and J 7 bases short, with 10 bases between. The CDR3 extends over 12 amino acids. Germline CDR1 and CDR2: MDHEN and SYDVKM. CDR3: CASSPLGNTQYF. Written as DNA, the CDR3 is TGTGCCAGCAGTCCCTTAGGGAATACGCAGTATTTT.

In its sample, this clone was seen a few times. This chain uses TRBV5-4 with TRBJ2-7; D is perhaps TRBD1 (6 bases). This CDR3 region has 15 residues. The V end was cut by 4 bases, the J end by 6 bases, with 20 bases between. Germline lookup yields CDR1 SGHNT and CDR2 YYREEE (reference sequence). The CDR3 sequence: CASSQTGTLTIEQYF. As DNA, the CDR3 is TGTGCCAGCAGCCAGACCGGGACATTAACTATCGAGCAGTACTTC.

This clone turned up a few times. The chain employs TRBV9 and TRBJ1-6, with a tentative D call TRBD1 (5 bases). Trimming left V 2 bases short and J 9 bases short, with 15 bases between. This CDR3 comprises 15 residues. CDR1 is SGDLS, CDR2 YYNGEE, per germline. The CDR3 protein is CASSVLVSGGSPLHF. CDR3 in DNA: TGTGCCAGCAGCGTCCTAGTTTCCGGGGGTTCACCCCTCCACTTT.

This clone showed up just a few times. This chain links TRBV4-2 with TRBJ2-5; TRBD2 matches 8 bases. The V segment lost 3 bases and the J segment 2 bases; nucleotides outside the gene matches: 8. CDR1 and CDR2 from the germline V gene are LGHNA and YNFKEQ. CDR3 length: 16 amino acids. The CDR3 protein is CASSHYGGRRQETQYF. DNA for the CDR3: TGTGCCAGCAGCCATTATGGCGGGAGGAGGCAAGAGACCCAGTACTTC.

This clone was counted only a few times. V gene TRBV11-2 combines with J gene TRBJ2-3; tentative D call: TRBD2 (5 bases). Between the trimmed V and J ends, which lost 2 bases and 5 bases, there was a span of 17 bases. The CDR3 runs 16 residues. Germline lookup yields CDR1 SGHAT and CDR2 FQNNGV. This CDR3 is CASSLTPGGGRDTQYF. In DNA, the CDR3 is TGTGCCAGCAGCTTAACCCCTGGCGGCGGGCGAGATACGCAGTATTTT.

The chain couples TRBV4-2 to TRBJ1-4; D ambiguous. The CDR3 loop spans 16 amino acids. Germline V gives CDR1 LGHNA, CDR2 YNFKEQ. Trimming took 2 bases from V and 4 from J, leaving 14 bases between them. The CDR3 DNA reads TGTGCCAGCAGCCAAACCTCCGGGGAATTTAATGAAAAACTGTTTTTT. Its protein product is CASSQTSGEFNEKLFF.

This chain uses TRBV7-9 with TRBJ1-1; the D is unclear. This CDR3 region has 13 residues. V was cut by 5 bases and J by 4 bases, with 11 bases left in between. In germline, CDR1 is SEHNR, CDR2 FQNEAQ (reference sequence). The CDR3: CASSRDGGTEAFF. The CDR3 coding sequence is TGTGCCAGCAGCAGGGATGGCGGCACTGAAGCTTTCTTT.

This sequence joins TRBV5-6 and TRBJ2-5; weak D call: TRBD2 (6 bases). V was shortened by 4 bases and J by 8 bases, with 18 bases between the two germline ends. CDR3 length equals 14 residues. Germline V gene lookup returns CDR1 SGHDT and CDR2 YYEEEE. The CDR3 here is CASSTGRTRETQYF. In DNA form, the CDR3 reads TGTGCCAGCAGCACGGGCCGAACGCGGGAAACCCAGTACTTC.

V is TRBV21-1 and J is TRBJ2-1; the tabulated D call, TRBD2, remains unverified against the DNA. TRBV21-1 is marked as a pseudogene. The CDR3 covers 16 residues. CDR3 sequence: CASSTRLAPFTNEQFF. The CDR3 coding sequence is TGTGCCAGCAGCACCCGACTAGCCCCCTTTACCAATGAGCAGTTCTTC.

The chain is built from TRBV11-2 and TRBJ2-7, with D unresolved. This CDR3 spans 14 amino acids. V was trimmed by 4 bases and J by 1 base, leaving 11 bases between them. Per the germline V gene, CDR1 is SGHAT and CDR2 is FQNNGV. The CDR3 region has the DNA TGTGCCAGCAGCTCCGTTAGGGTGTCCTACGAGCAGTACTTC. Translating it yields CASSSVRVSYEQYF.

This clone appeared a few times. V usage is TRBV29-1 and J usage is TRBJ1-2; D gene uncertain. This CDR3 has 10 residues. Germline lookup yields CDR1 SQVTM and CDR2 ANQGSEA. Trimming removed 7 bases at V and 3 bases at J, with 6 bases between. The CDR3: CSAHDYGYTF. The CDR3 DNA is TGCAGCGCCCACGACTATGGCTACACCTTC.

The rearrangement joins TRBV4-1 to TRBJ2-5, with a possible D match to TRBD2 (6 bases). The CDR3 consists of 13 residues. The germline V gene encodes CDR1 MGHRA and CDR2 YSYEKL. V was cut by 4 bases and J by 5 bases, with 11 bases left in between. CDR3: CASSRLGSETQYF. For the CDR3, the DNA is TGCGCCAGCAGCCGACTAGGATCCGAGACCCAGTACTTC.

The chain links TRBV6-5 to TRBJ2-7, with TRBD2 matching over 7 bases. V trimming: 0 bases; J trimming: 6 bases; junction bases outside the gene matches: 8. This CDR3 comprises 15 residues. The V gene's germline CDR1 is MNHEY and CDR2 SVGAGI. Written as DNA, the CDR3 is TGTGCCAGCAGTTACTCGACGACTAGCCACGGCGAGCAGTACTTC. Its protein is CASSYSTTSHGEQYF.

The V and J genes are TRBV27 and TRBJ1-5; 10 bases agree with TRBD1. The V and J ends lost 10 bases and 5 bases, in that order; junction bases with no gene match: 8. The CDR3 totals 14 residues. Germline assignment: CDR1 MNHEY and CDR2 SMNVEV (reference sequence). The CDR3 bases are TGTGCCACGCGGGACAGGGGTGACCATCAGCCCCAGCATTTT. Amino acid sequence: CATRDRGDHQPQHF.

The chain has TRBV28 and TRBJ2-1, with D possibly being TRBD2 (6 bases). The CDR3 has 14 residues. Trimming shortened V by 7 bases and J by 3 bases, and 13 bases separated the two germline ends. Germline loops: CDR1 MDHEN, CDR2 SYDVKM. The CDR3 DNA sequence: TGTGCCAGCAAAACCTCCGGGAGCTACAATGAGCAGTTCTTC. Translated, it gives CASKTSGSYNEQFF. Drawing the rest from reference TRBV28 and TRBJ2-1, the complete variable domain is DVKVTQSSRYLVKRTGEKVFLECVQDMDHENMFWYRQDPGLGLRLIYFSYDVKMKEKGDIPEGYSVSREKKERFSLILESASTNQTSMYLCASKTSGSYNEQFFGPGTRLTVL.

The V call is TRBV30, the J call TRBJ1-2; tentatively, D is TRBD1 (6 bases). V lost 4 bases and J 1 base, leaving 19 bases between the germline ends. Germline V gives CDR1 GTSNPN, CDR2 SVGIG (reference sequence). The CDR3 runs 16 residues. The CDR3 bases are TGTGCCTGGACCCCCGCCCGGACAGACCTTAACTATGGCTACACCTTC. Protein product: CAWTPARTDLNYGYTF.

The chain has TRBV30 and TRBJ2-7; possible D gene TRBD2, 6 bases. The CDR3 loop spans 12 amino acids. Germline CDR1 GTSNPN, CDR2 SVGIG (reference sequence). The V gene lost 2 bases and the J gene lost 2 bases, with 7 bases spanning the gap. This CDR3 is CAWSTSTYEQYF. CDR3 in DNA: TGTGCCTGGAGTACTAGCACCTACGAGCAGTACTTC.

This clone was found a few times. The chain is built from TRBV29-1 and TRBJ2-7, with 8 bases identical to TRBD1. Germline V gene data show CDR1 as SQVTM and CDR2 as ANQGSEA. The CDR3 loop spans 13 amino acids. V was clipped by 4 bases and J by 3 bases; unmatched bases: 5. CDR3 nucleotide sequence: TGCAGCGTTGCTCAGGGGGCGAACTACGAGCAGTACTTC. Residues: CSVAQGANYEQYF.

This clone was seen a handful of times. The V and J genes are TRBV30 and TRBJ2-1; 11 bases line up with TRBD1. The length of the CDR3 is 14 residues. Trimming took 2 bases from V and 9 from J; bases not matched to a gene: 6. Looked up from germline, CDR1 is GTSNPN and CDR2 is SVGIG (reference sequence). The CDR3 sequence: CAWSWDRGVGEQFF. As DNA, the CDR3 is TGTGCCTGGAGTTGGGACAGGGGGGTCGGTGAGCAGTTCTTC.

The table lists this clone with a few counts. The genes are TRBV18 and TRBJ2-1; TRBD2 matches 12 bases. Looked up from germline, CDR1 is KGHSH and CDR2 is LQKENI. The CDR3 totals 17 residues. Trimming cost V 3 bases and J 6 bases; bases outside gene matches: 9. For the CDR3, the DNA is TGTGCCAGCTCACCCCCTCTAGCGGGGGGGGGAACCAATGAGCAGTTCTTC. It encodes CASSPPLAGGGTNEQFF.

The DNA for the CDR3 is TGTGCCAGCAGCTTAGCGGGGGTTGTCCCCCGGGACGAGCAGTACTTC. Residues: CASSLAGVVPRDEQYF. V and J are TRBV11-2 and TRBJ2-7; TRBD2 might be the D (6 bases). This CDR3 region has 16 residues. The V and J ends lost 1 base and 5 bases respectively, with 18 bases between them. The germline V gene has CDR1 SGHAT and CDR2 FQNNGV.